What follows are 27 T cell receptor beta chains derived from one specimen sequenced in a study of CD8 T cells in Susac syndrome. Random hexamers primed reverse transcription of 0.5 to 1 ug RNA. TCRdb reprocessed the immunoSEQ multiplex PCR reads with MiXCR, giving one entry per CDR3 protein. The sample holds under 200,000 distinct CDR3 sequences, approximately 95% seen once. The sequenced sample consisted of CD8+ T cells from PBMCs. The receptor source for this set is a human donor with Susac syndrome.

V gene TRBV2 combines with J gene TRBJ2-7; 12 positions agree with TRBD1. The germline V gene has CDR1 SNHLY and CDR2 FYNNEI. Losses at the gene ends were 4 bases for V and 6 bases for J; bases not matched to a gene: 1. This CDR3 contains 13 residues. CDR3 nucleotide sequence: TGTGCCAGCAGTGTGGGACAGGGGGCCGAGCAGTACTTC. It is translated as CASSVGQGAEQYF.

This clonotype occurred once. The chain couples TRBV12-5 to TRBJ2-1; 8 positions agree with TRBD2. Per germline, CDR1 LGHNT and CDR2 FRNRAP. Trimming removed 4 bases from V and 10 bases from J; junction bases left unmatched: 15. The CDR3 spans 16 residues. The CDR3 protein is CASGSNPTGGQWEQFF. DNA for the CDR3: TGTGCTAGTGGTTCGAACCCTACGGGGGGGCAATGGGAGCAGTTCTTC.

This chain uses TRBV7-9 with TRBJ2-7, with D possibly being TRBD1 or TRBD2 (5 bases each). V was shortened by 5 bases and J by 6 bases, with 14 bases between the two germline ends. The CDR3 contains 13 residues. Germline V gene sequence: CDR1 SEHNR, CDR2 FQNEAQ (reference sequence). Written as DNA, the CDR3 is TGTGCCAGCAGCCACGGCGGTGGGGGCGAGCAGTACTTC. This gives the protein CASSHGGGGEQYF. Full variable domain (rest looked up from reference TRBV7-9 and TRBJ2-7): DTGVSQNPRHKITKRGQNVTFRCDPISEHNRLYWYRQTLGQGPEFLTYFQNEAQLEKSRLLSDRFSAERPKGSFSTLEIQRTEQGDSAMYLCASSHGGGGEQYFGPGTRLTVT.

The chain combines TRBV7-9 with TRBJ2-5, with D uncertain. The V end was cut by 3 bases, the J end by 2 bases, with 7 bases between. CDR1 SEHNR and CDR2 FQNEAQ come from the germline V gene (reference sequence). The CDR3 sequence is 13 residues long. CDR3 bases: TGTGCCAGCAGCTTCCTAGATCAAGAGACCCAGTACTTC. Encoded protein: CASSFLDQETQYF.

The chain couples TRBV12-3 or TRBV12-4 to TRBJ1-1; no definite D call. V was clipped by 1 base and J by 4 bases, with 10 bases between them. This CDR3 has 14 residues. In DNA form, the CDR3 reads TGTGCCAGCAGTTTAGGAGGGATTGTCACTGAAGCTTTCTTT. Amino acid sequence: CASSLGGIVTEAFF.

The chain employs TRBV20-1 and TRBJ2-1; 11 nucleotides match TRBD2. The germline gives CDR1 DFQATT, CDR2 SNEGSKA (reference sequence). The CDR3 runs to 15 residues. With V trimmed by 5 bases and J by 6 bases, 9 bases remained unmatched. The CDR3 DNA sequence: TGCAGTGCTTTCAGGACTAGCGGGCCTAGCAATGAGCAGTTCTTC. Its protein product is CSAFRTSGPSNEQFF.

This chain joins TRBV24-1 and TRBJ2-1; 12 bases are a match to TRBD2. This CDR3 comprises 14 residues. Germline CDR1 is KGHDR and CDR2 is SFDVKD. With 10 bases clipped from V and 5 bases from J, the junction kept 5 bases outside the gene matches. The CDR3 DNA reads TGTGCCACGTCTAGCGGGAGGGTCAACAATGAGCAGTTCTTC. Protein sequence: CATSSGRVNNEQFF.

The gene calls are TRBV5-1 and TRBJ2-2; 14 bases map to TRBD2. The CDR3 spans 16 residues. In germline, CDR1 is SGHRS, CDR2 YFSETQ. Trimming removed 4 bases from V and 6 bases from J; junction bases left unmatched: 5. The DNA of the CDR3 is TGCGCCAGCAGCGTCGGGACTAGCGGGAGCGCCGGGGAGCTGTTTTTT. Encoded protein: CASSVGTSGSAGELFF. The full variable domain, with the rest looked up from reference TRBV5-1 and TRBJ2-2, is KAGVTQTPRYLIKTRGQQVTLSCSPISGHRSVSWYQQTPGQGLQFLFEYFSETQRNKGNFPGRFSGRQFSNSRSEMNVSTLELGDSALYLCASSVGTSGSAGELFFGEGSRLTVL.

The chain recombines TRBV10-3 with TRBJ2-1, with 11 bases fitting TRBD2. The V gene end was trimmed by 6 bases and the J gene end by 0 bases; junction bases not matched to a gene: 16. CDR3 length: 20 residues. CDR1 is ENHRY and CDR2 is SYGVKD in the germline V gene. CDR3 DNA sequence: TGTGCCATCAGGAGTTGGGTAGCGGGAGGGCCCCTGAGCTCCTACAATGAGCAGTTCTTC. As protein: CAIRSWVAGGPLSSYNEQFF.

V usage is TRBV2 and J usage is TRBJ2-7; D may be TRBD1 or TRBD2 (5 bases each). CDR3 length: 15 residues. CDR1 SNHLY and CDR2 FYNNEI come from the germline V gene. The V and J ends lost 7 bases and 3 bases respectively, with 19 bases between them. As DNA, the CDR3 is TGTGCCAGCACTCTGACCGGGACGGAGGTCTACGAGCAGTACTTC. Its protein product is CASTLTGTEVYEQYF.

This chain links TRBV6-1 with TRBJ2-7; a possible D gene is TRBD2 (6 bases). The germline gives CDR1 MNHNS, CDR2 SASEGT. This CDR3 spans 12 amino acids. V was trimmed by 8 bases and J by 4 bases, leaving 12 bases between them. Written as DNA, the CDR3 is TGTGCCAGCGCGGGGACCGCATACGAGCAGTACTTC. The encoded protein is CASAGTAYEQYF.

The CDR3: CSVEDGGPLRSGNTIYF. DNA of the CDR3: TGCAGCGTTGAAGACGGGGGACCTTTACGCTCTGGAAACACCATATATTTT. The chain couples TRBV29-1 to TRBJ1-3; D is possibly TRBD1 (5 bases). Germline lookup yields CDR1 SQVTM and CDR2 ANQGSEA. The CDR3 spans 17 residues. V shed 0 bases and J shed 0 bases, with 15 bases lying between them.

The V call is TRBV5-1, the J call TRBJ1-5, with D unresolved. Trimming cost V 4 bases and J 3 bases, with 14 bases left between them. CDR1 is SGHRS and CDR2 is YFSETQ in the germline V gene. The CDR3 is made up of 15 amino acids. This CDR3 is CASSPTGTTNQPQHF. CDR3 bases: TGCGCCAGCAGCCCGACGGGAACCACCAATCAGCCCCAGCATTTT.

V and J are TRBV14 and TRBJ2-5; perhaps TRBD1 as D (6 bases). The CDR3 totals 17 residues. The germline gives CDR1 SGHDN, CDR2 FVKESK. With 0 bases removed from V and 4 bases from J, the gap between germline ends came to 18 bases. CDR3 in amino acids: CASSQDRNRGGRETQYF. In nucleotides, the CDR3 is TGTGCCAGCAGCCAAGATCGTAATAGAGGGGGACGAGAGACCCAGTACTTC.

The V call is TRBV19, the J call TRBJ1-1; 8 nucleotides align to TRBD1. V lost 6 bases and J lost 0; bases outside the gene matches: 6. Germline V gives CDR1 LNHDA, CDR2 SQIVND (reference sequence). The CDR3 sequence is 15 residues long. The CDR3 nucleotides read TGTGCCAGTAGAGACAGGGGTGTCATGAACACTGAAGCTTTCTTT. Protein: CASRDRGVMNTEAFF.

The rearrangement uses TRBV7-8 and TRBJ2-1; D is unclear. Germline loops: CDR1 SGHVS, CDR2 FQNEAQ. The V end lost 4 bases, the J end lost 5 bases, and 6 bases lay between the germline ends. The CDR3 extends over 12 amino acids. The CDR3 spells CASSSRDNEQFF. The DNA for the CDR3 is TGTGCCAGCAGCTCCCGAGACAATGAGCAGTTCTTC.

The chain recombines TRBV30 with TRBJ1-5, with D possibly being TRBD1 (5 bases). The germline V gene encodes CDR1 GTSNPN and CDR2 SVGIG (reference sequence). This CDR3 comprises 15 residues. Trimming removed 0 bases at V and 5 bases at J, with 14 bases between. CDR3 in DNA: TGTGCCTGGAGTGTAGGTTCAGGGAAGGATCAGCCCCAGCATTTT. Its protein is CAWSVGSGKDQPQHF.

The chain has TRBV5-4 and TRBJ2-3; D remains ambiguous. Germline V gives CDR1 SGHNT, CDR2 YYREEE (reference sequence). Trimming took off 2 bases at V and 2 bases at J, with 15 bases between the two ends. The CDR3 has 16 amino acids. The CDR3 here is CASSFARILTTDTQYF. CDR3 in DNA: TGTGCCAGCAGCTTCGCTAGAATCTTGACCACAGATACGCAGTATTTT.

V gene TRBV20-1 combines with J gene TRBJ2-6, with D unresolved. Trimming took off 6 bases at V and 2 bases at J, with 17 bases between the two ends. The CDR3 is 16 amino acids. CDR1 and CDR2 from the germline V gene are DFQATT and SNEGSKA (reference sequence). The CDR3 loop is CSATSQINPGANVLTF. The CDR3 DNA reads TGCAGTGCCACGTCTCAGATTAACCCTGGGGCCAACGTCCTGACTTTC.

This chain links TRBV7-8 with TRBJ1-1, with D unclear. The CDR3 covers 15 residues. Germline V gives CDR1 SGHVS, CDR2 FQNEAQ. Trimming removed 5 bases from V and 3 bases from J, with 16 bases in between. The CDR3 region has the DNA TGTGCCAGCAGCGCTTTGGGGTTGGGAGACACTGAAGCTTTCTTT. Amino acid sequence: CASSALGLGDTEAFF.

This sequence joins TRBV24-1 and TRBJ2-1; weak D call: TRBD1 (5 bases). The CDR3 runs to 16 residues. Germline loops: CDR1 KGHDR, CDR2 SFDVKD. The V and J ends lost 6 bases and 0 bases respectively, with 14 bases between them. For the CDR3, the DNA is TGTGCCACCAGTCCTATAGGACACAGCTCCTACAATGAGCAGTTCTTC. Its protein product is CATSPIGHSSYNEQFF.

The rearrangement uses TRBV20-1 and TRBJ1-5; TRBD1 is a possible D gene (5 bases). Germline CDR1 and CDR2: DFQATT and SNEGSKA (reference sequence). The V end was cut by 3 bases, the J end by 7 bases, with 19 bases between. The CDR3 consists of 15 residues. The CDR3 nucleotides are TGCAGTGCTAGCCCAGACGGGGGACTATCGCAGCCCCAGCATTTT. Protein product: CSASPDGGLSQPQHF.

CDR3 in amino acids: CASSETGGGDEKLFF. The CDR3 DNA follows: TGTGCCAGCAGCGAGACAGGGGGCGGGGATGAAAAACTGTTTTTT. This rearrangement joins TRBV5-6 to TRBJ1-4, with 10 bases lining up with TRBD1. Germline V lookup: CDR1 SGHDT, CDR2 YYEEEE. The V gene end was trimmed by 4 bases and the J gene end by 6 bases; junction bases not matched to a gene: 6. The CDR3 contains 15 residues.

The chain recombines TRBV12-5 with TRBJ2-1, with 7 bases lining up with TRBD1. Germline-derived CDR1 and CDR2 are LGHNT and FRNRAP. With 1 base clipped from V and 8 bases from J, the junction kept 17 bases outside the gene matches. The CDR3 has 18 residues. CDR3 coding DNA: TGTGCTAGTGGTTTGGGAGATACCCGGGACAGCAGTCGCGATGAGCAGTTCTTC. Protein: CASGLGDTRDSSRDEQFF.

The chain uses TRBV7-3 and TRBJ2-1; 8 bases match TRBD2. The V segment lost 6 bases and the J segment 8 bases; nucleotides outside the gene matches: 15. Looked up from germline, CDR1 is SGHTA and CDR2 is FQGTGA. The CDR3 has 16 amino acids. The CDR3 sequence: CASRAGLVRKGDEQFF. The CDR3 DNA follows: TGTGCCAGCAGGGCGGGACTAGTCAGAAAGGGGGATGAGCAGTTCTTC.

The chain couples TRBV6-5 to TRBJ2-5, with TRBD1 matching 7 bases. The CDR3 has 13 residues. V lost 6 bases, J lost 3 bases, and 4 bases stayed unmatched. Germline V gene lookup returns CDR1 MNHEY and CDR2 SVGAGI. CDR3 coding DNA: TGTGCCAGCAGCCCAGGACAGGAAGAGACCCAGTACTTC. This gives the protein CASSPGQEETQYF.

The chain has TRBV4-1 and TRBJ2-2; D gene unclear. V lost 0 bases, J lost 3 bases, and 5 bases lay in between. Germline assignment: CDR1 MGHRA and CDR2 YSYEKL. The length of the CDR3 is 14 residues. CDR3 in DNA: TGCGCCAGCAGCCAAGAGGTTCACACCGGGGAGCTGTTTTTT. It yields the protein CASSQEVHTGELFF.